These 31 T cell receptor beta chains were sequenced from one sample in a study of blood T cell repertoires in COVID-19. Method: immunoSEQ multiplex PCR; TCRdb's copy keeps in-frame clones and lacks some. Counted here are fewer than 200,000 clones, roughly 87% occurring once; the ten biggest clones make up approximately 2%. The material sequenced was peripheral blood. The receptor source for this set is a man younger than 35 who had recovered from COVID-19.

This clone appeared once. This chain connects TRBV19 to TRBJ2-2; TRBD1 is a possible D gene (5 bases). The germline V gene has CDR1 LNHDA and CDR2 SQIVND (reference sequence). V lost 11 bases to trimming and J lost 7 bases, with 17 bases between them. This CDR3 is 13 amino acids long. The CDR3 reads CAGAHQGSGELFF. Written as DNA, the CDR3 is TGTGCCGGCGCGCACCAGGGTAGCGGGGAGCTGTTTTTT.

The chain joins TRBV9 to TRBJ1-5, with D unresolved. The CDR3 consists of 14 residues. The germline V gene encodes CDR1 SGDLS and CDR2 YYNGEE. Trimming shortened V by 6 bases and J by 5 bases, and 15 bases separated the two germline ends. CDR3: CASTKSLSDQPQHF. In nucleotides, the CDR3 is TGTGCCAGCACAAAGTCGCTTAGTGATCAGCCCCAGCATTTT.

V usage is TRBV6-5 and J usage is TRBJ2-2; D call uncertain. Germline CDR1 is MNHEY and CDR2 is SVGAGI. V shed 6 bases and J shed 2 bases, with 7 bases lying between them. The CDR3 runs to 13 residues. CDR3 region: CASRSINTGELFF. CDR3 DNA sequence: TGTGCCAGCAGGAGTATAAACACCGGGGAGCTGTTTTTT.

This sequence joins TRBV28 and TRBJ2-1; 12 nucleotides align to TRBD2. V trimming: 6 bases; J trimming: 5 bases; junction bases outside the gene matches: 11. Germline loops: CDR1 MDHEN, CDR2 SYDVKM. This CDR3 is 17 amino acids long. The CDR3 protein is CASSPLWTSGNHNEQFF. The CDR3 DNA is TGTGCCAGCAGCCCTCTATGGACTAGCGGGAACCACAATGAGCAGTTCTTC.

The chain recombines TRBV7-2 with TRBJ2-2; 7 positions agree with TRBD1. Looked up from germline, CDR1 is SGHTA and CDR2 is FQGNSA. This CDR3 region has 15 residues. V lost 5 bases to trimming and J lost 2 bases; unmatched junction nucleotides: 5. The CDR3 nucleotides read TGTGCCAGCAGCACCCGGGACAGAAACACCGGGGAGCTGTTTTTT. This sequence encodes CASSTRDRNTGELFF.

This clone came up a few times. The chain employs TRBV7-6 and TRBJ1-2; a weak D match, TRBD1 (5 bases). The CDR3 runs to 13 residues. Trimming shortened V by 5 bases and J by 6 bases, and 13 bases separated the two germline ends. Germline V CDR1 and CDR2: SGHVS, FNYEAQ. CDR3 loop: CASSENPGDGYTF. CDR3 coding DNA: TGTGCCAGCAGCGAAAACCCGGGGGATGGCTACACCTTC.

This clone showed up just once. This chain uses TRBV7-2 with TRBJ2-7, with a possible D match to TRBD1 (6 bases). Germline V gene lookup returns CDR1 SGHTA and CDR2 FQGNSA. Trimming took 5 bases from V and 4 from J, leaving 18 bases between them. The CDR3 has 15 amino acids. The CDR3 is CASSPQGHTSYEQYF. The CDR3 region has the DNA TGTGCCAGCAGCCCTCAGGGGCATACTAGTTACGAGCAGTACTTC. The full variable domain, completed using reference TRBV7-2 and TRBJ2-7, is GAGVSQSPSNKVTEKGKDVELRCDPISGHTALYWYRQSLGQGLEFLIYFQGNSAPDKSGLPSDRFSAERTGGSVSTLTIQRTQQEDSAVYLCASSPQGHTSYEQYFGPGTRLTVT.

This clone was counted a single time. The chain uses TRBV10-3 and TRBJ2-7; D remains ambiguous. Germline V lookup: CDR1 ENHRY, CDR2 SYGVKD. Trimming removed 6 bases at V and 3 bases at J, with 15 bases between. This CDR3 contains 14 residues. CDR3 in DNA: TGTGCCATCAGCCCCCGGCCCAGGAACTACGAGCAGTACTTC. It codes for CAISPRPRNYEQYF.

The chain has TRBV14 and TRBJ2-2, with D maybe TRBD1 (5 bases). Germline-derived CDR1 and CDR2 are SGHDN and FVKESK. The CDR3 sequence is 14 residues long. V was shortened by 4 bases and J by 6 bases, with 12 bases between the two germline ends. CDR3 coding DNA: TGTGCCAGCAGCCCACAACCAGGGTCCGGGGAGCTGTTTTTT. This codes for CASSPQPGSGELFF.

This chain joins TRBV7-2 and TRBJ2-7, with 13 positions matching TRBD2. Trimming at V came to 5 bases and at J to 3 bases, leaving 7 bases not matched to a gene. Germline V gene sequence: CDR1 SGHTA, CDR2 FQGNSA. The CDR3 has 16 residues. CDR3: CASSVGRLAGGYEQYF. The DNA for the CDR3 is TGTGCCAGCAGCGTCGGGCGACTAGCGGGAGGCTACGAGCAGTACTTC.

This chain links TRBV27 with TRBJ1-5, with 7 bases lining up with TRBD1. V was pared by 6 bases and J by 4 bases, with 6 bases of the junction left unmatched. This CDR3 comprises 14 residues. Germline CDR1 MNHEY, CDR2 SMNVEV (reference sequence). The CDR3 bases are TGTGCCAGCAGCCGCGACAGGGAAAATCAGCCCCAGCATTTT. Translating it yields CASSRDRENQPQHF.

A word on this clone: The sample contains more than one DNA sequence encoding this CDR3. The CDR3 nucleotides read TGTGCCAGCTCACCCGGGATTCAAGAGACCCAGTACTTC. This gives the protein CASSPGIQETQYF. V is TRBV18 and J is TRBJ2-5; weak D call: TRBD2 (5 bases). Germline CDR1 and CDR2: KGHSH and LQKENI. V lost 3 bases to trimming and J lost 2 bases, with 7 bases between them. CDR3 length: 13 residues.

The chain has TRBV27 and TRBJ2-7, with TRBD1 as a possible D gene (6 bases). Trimming took off 6 bases at V and 3 bases at J, with 18 bases between the two ends. The CDR3 sequence is 15 residues long. Germline loops: CDR1 MNHEY, CDR2 SMNVEV (reference sequence). For the CDR3, the DNA is TGTGCCAGCAGAAACCACAGGGAAATGATCTACGAGCAGTACTTC. Amino acids: CASRNHREMIYEQYF.

The chain is built from TRBV15 and TRBJ2-1; TRBD2 might be the D (6 bases). CDR3 length: 16 residues. Trimming removed 0 bases from V and 0 bases from J, with 9 bases in between. Germline V CDR1 and CDR2: LNHNV, YYDKDF (reference sequence). For the CDR3, the DNA is TGTGCCACCAGCAGAGATGCGGGGAGCTCCTACAATGAGCAGTTCTTC. Translation: CATSRDAGSSYNEQFF. Together with reference TRBV15 and TRBJ2-1, the CDR3 gives the full variable domain: DAMVIQNPRYQVTQFGKPVTLSCSQTLNHNVMYWYQQKSSQAPKLLFHYYDKDFNNEADTPDNFQSRRPNTSFCFLDIRSPGLGDTAMYLCATSRDAGSSYNEQFFGPGTRLTVL.

The J gene is TRBJ1-1, the V gene TRBV30; D is undetermined. The CDR3 sequence is 11 residues long. Trimming took 8 bases from V and 7 from J, leaving 14 bases between them. Germline V CDR1 and CDR2: GTSNPN, SVGIG (reference sequence). CDR3 protein: CARLGEGEAFF. CDR3 nucleotides: TGTGCCCGCCTCGGGGAGGGTGAAGCTTTCTTT.

V and J are TRBV13 and TRBJ2-2; tentative D call: TRBD2 (5 bases). The V and J ends lost 0 bases and 5 bases respectively, with 7 bases between them. The germline V gene encodes CDR1 PRHDT and CDR2 FYEKMQ (reference sequence). This CDR3 region has 14 residues. CDR3 residues: CASSLGGSTGELFF. The CDR3 coding sequence is TGTGCCAGCAGCTTAGGGGGGAGTACCGGGGAGCTGTTTTTT.

The rearrangement uses TRBV30 and TRBJ2-1; D may be TRBD2 (6 bases). The germline CDR1 and CDR2 sequences are GTSNPN and SVGIG (reference sequence). This CDR3 region has 13 residues. V shed 3 bases and J shed 0 bases, with 6 bases lying between them. The CDR3 DNA is TGTGCCTGGAGCGGGAGCTCCTACAATGAGCAGTTCTTC. Encoded protein: CAWSGSSYNEQFF.

The chain is built from TRBV4-2 and TRBJ2-3, with D tentatively TRBD2 (6 bases). Germline CDR1 is LGHNA and CDR2 is YNFKEQ. The V end lost 4 bases, the J end lost 3 bases, and 14 bases lay between the germline ends. CDR3 size: 15 residues. The DNA for the CDR3 is TGTGCCAGCAGCCTGACGGGAGAGGCAACAGATACGCAGTATTTT. It encodes CASSLTGEATDTQYF.

This clone turned up a few times. The chain employs TRBV4-1 and TRBJ2-5, with TRBD2 matching 8 bases. The CDR3 sequence is 18 residues long. Germline V gene data show CDR1 as MGHRA and CDR2 as YSYEKL. J lost 2 bases, V lost 3 bases, and 14 bases had no gene match. In DNA, the CDR3 is TGCGCCAGCAGCCAGCTTATCGCCGGGACTAGTCATCAAGAGACCCAGTACTTC. It codes for CASSQLIAGTSHQETQYF.

The rearrangement joins TRBV7-9 to TRBJ1-1; D not certain. The germline V gene has CDR1 SEHNR and CDR2 FQNEAQ (reference sequence). CDR3 size: 12 residues. Trimming left V 5 bases short and J 4 bases short, with 8 bases between. For the CDR3, the DNA is TGTGCCAGCAGCGCACGGGGCACTGAAGCTTTCTTT. This encodes CASSARGTEAFF.

This chain joins TRBV9 and TRBJ2-1; no definite D call. Trimming removed 1 base from V and 0 bases from J, with 11 bases in between. CDR1 and CDR2 from the germline V gene are SGDLS and YYNGEE. The CDR3 contains 16 residues. This CDR3 reads CASSVRGVSSYNEQFF. The CDR3 bases are TGTGCCAGCAGCGTACGAGGCGTAAGCTCCTACAATGAGCAGTTCTTC.

Here the CDR3 reads CASSYVRVENIQYF. The CDR3 DNA follows: TGTGCCAGCAGTTACGTCCGCGTGGAAAACATTCAGTACTTC. V usage is TRBV6-6 and J usage is TRBJ2-4; D not resolved. Germline V gene lookup returns CDR1 MNHNY and CDR2 SVGAGI (reference sequence). The germline V and J ends were trimmed by 2 bases and 5 bases, with 10 bases remaining between them. The CDR3 runs 14 residues.

The CDR3 DNA follows: TGTGCCAGCAGCCCCCAGGGGGGCCCCACAGATACGCAGTATTTT. Translated, it gives CASSPQGGPTDTQYF. The chain has TRBV9 and TRBJ2-3, with a tentative D call TRBD1 (7 bases). CDR3 length: 15 residues. Deletions cut 4 bases from V and 2 bases from J, with 14 bases between. CDR1 and CDR2 from the germline V gene are SGDLS and YYNGEE. Filled out from reference TRBV9 and TRBJ2-3, the complete variable domain reads DSGVTQTPKHLITATGQRVTLRCSPRSGDLSVYWYQQSLDQGLQFLIQYYNGEERAKGNILERFSAQQFPDLHSELNLSSLELGDSALYFCASSPQGGPTDTQYFGPGTRLTVL.

Here the CDR3 DNA reads TGTGCCAGCAGTGTCGGACAGGGTCTAGGCGAGCAGTACTTC. Its translation: CASSVGQGLGEQYF. The chain has TRBV2 and TRBJ2-7; 8 bases are shared with TRBD1. CDR1 SNHLY and CDR2 FYNNEI come from the germline V gene. The CDR3 loop spans 14 amino acids. V lost 4 bases and J lost 6; bases outside the gene matches: 8.

The chain uses TRBV5-1 and TRBJ1-3, with TRBD1 matching over 9 bases. The CDR3 is 18 amino acids. V lost 0 bases to trimming and J lost 0 bases; unmatched junction nucleotides: 7. Per the germline V gene, CDR1 is SGHRS and CDR2 is YFSETQ. The DNA of the CDR3 is TGCGCCAGCAGCTTGGAGCCGGGACAGGGCCACTCTGGAAACACCATATATTTT. Its translation is CASSLEPGQGHSGNTIYF. The whole variable domain, filled in from reference TRBV5-1 and TRBJ1-3, reads KAGVTQTPRYLIKTRGQQVTLSCSPISGHRSVSWYQQTPGQGLQFLFEYFSETQRNKGNFPGRFSGRQFSNSRSEMNVSTLELGDSALYLCASSLEPGQGHSGNTIYFGEGSWLTVV.

The V and J genes are TRBV5-1 and TRBJ2-1; unclear D gene. V lost 4 bases and J 7 bases, leaving 18 bases between the germline ends. Germline V gene sequence: CDR1 SGHRS, CDR2 YFSETQ. The CDR3 has 15 residues. The CDR3 here is CASSPAVEYWNEQFF. Here the CDR3 DNA reads TGCGCCAGCAGCCCCGCGGTAGAGTATTGGAATGAGCAGTTCTTC.

The chain links TRBV5-1 to TRBJ2-3; 13 bases line up with TRBD2. Germline V gives CDR1 SGHRS, CDR2 YFSETQ. The V and J ends lost 2 bases and 4 bases, in that order; junction bases with no gene match: 7. The length of the CDR3 is 17 residues. The CDR3 loop reads CASSFGLAGEGADTQYF. CDR3 sequence (DNA): TGCGCCAGCAGCTTTGGACTAGCGGGAGAAGGCGCAGATACGCAGTATTTT. Together with reference TRBV5-1 and TRBJ2-3, the CDR3 gives the full variable domain: KAGVTQTPRYLIKTRGQQVTLSCSPISGHRSVSWYQQTPGQGLQFLFEYFSETQRNKGNFPGRFSGRQFSNSRSEMNVSTLELGDSALYLCASSFGLAGEGADTQYFGPGTRLTVL.

The chain combines TRBV6-5 with TRBJ2-5; a weak D match, TRBD1 (5 bases). Trimming took 3 bases from V and 7 from J, leaving 6 bases between them. Germline V gives CDR1 MNHEY, CDR2 SVGAGI. This CDR3 contains 11 residues. CDR3 protein: CASSYDRTQYF. The DNA for the CDR3 is TGTGCCAGCAGTTATGACAGGACCCAGTACTTC.

The table lists this clone with a few counts. The chain combines TRBV7-3 with TRBJ2-7; 7 nucleotides agree with TRBD1. The CDR3 sequence is 13 residues long. V lost 1 base, J lost 6 bases, and 3 bases stayed unmatched. Germline V CDR1 and CDR2: SGHTA, FQGTGA. In DNA, the CDR3 is TGTGCCAGCAGCTTAAAGGGGGCAGGCGAGCAGTACTTC. Translated, it gives CASSLKGAGEQYF.

The rearrangement joins TRBV7-2 to TRBJ2-1; 14 positions match TRBD2. V was pared by 4 bases and J by 8 bases, with 7 bases of the junction left unmatched. Germline V gene sequence: CDR1 SGHTA, CDR2 FQGNSA. This CDR3 contains 16 residues. This chain's CDR3 is CASSSRTSGRIYEQFF. The DNA of the CDR3 is TGTGCCAGCAGCTCCAGGACTAGCGGGAGGATCTATGAGCAGTTCTTC.

The chain links TRBV5-1 to TRBJ2-3; 9 bases align to TRBD2. The CDR3 runs 16 residues. Trimming removed 0 bases from V and 6 bases from J; junction bases left unmatched: 8. Germline CDR1 reads SGHRS; CDR2 reads YFSETQ. CDR3 in amino acids: CASSLVAGGPGDTQYF. CDR3 DNA: TGCGCCAGCAGCTTGGTTGCGGGAGGGCCGGGGGATACGCAGTATTTT. The full variable domain, completed using reference TRBV5-1 and TRBJ2-3, is KAGVTQTPRYLIKTRGQQVTLSCSPISGHRSVSWYQQTPGQGLQFLFEYFSETQRNKGNFPGRFSGRQFSNSRSEMNVSTLELGDSALYLCASSLVAGGPGDTQYFGPGTRLTVL.